The 8 T cell receptor beta chains in this list originate from one sample, sequenced in a study of blood T cell repertoires in COVID-19. This table comes from immunoSEQ multiplex PCR, and its TCRdb copy is limited to in-frame clones, with some not included. This sample carries about 54,000 clones, approximately 89% of them seen once, and the ten largest clones take about 3%. Sequencing input: peripheral blood. The source is a human donor in a cohort sampled during active COVID-19.

In its sample, this clone was seen a few times. The CDR3 protein is CASSQEDSDQETQYF. For the CDR3, the DNA is TGTGCCAGCAGCCAAGAAGACAGCGACCAAGAGACCCAGTACTTC. V gene TRBV4-2 combines with J gene TRBJ2-5; a weak D match, TRBD1 (5 bases). The CDR3 covers 15 residues. V lost 0 bases, J lost 0 bases, and 8 bases lay in between. Germline loops: CDR1 LGHNA, CDR2 YNFKEQ.

The chain couples TRBV7-2 to TRBJ2-5, with a weak D call TRBD2 (6 bases). CDR3 size: 15 residues. Germline assignment: CDR1 SGHTA and CDR2 FQGNSA. Trimming pared 5 bases from V and 2 bases from J, leaving 15 bases between. The CDR3 coding sequence is TGTGCCAGCAGCCCCCGTCGGGAGCGGCAAGAGACCCAGTACTTC. It yields the protein CASSPRRERQETQYF.

This clone was seen only a few times. This chain uses TRBV6-1 with TRBJ2-7; 12 bases line up with TRBD1. The CDR3 consists of 16 residues. V lost 4 bases, J lost 4 bases, and 8 bases stayed unmatched. Germline assignment: CDR1 MNHNS and CDR2 SASEGT. CDR3 loop: CASSGNPGQGAYEQYF. CDR3 sequence (DNA): TGTGCCAGCAGTGGCAATCCGGGACAGGGGGCGTACGAGCAGTACTTC.

This chain connects TRBV7-6 to TRBJ1-3, with D unclear. The CDR3 loop spans 14 amino acids. The V end was cut by 1 base, the J end by 5 bases, with 9 bases between. From germline, CDR1 is SGHVS and CDR2 FNYEAQ. The CDR3 DNA sequence: TGTGCCAGCAGCTTAGGTGGCGGGAGAAACACCATATATTTT. Amino acids: CASSLGGGRNTIYF.

Ten or more counts support this clone. The chain combines TRBV25-1 with TRBJ1-6, with 11 positions matching TRBD1. Germline-derived CDR1 and CDR2 are MGHDK and SYGVNS. There are 18 residues in the CDR3. Unmatched junction bases numbered 8, after V lost 0 bases and J lost 7 bases. The CDR3 nucleotides are TGTGCCAGCAGTGAATATATATTCGGACAGGGGGCCAATTCACCCCTCCACTTT. Protein product: CASSEYIFGQGANSPLHF.

The genes are TRBV5-1 and TRBJ2-3; 7 nucleotides match TRBD2. V lost 1 base, J lost 4 bases, and 15 bases stayed unmatched. Germline-derived CDR1 and CDR2 are SGHRS and YFSETQ. The CDR3 runs 18 residues. CDR3 residues: CASSLLAGGSAAADTQYF. Here the CDR3 DNA reads TGCGCCAGCAGCTTGTTGGCCGGGGGGAGCGCAGCGGCAGATACGCAGTATTTT.

This clone was found once. This sequence joins TRBV7-2 and TRBJ1-2; possible D gene TRBD1, 5 bases. In germline, CDR1 is SGHTA, CDR2 FQGNSA. The CDR3 contains 14 residues. The germline V and J ends were trimmed by 1 base and 2 bases, with 8 bases remaining between them. CDR3 loop: CASSLGQGNYGYTF. The CDR3 DNA follows: TGTGCCAGCAGCTTAGGGCAGGGAAACTATGGCTACACCTTC.

The genes are TRBV6-5 and TRBJ1-4, with a possible D match to TRBD1 (6 bases). The CDR3 spans 14 residues. The germline V gene has CDR1 MNHEY and CDR2 SVGAGI. The V gene lost 4 bases and the J gene lost 5 bases, with 11 bases spanning the gap. CDR3 residues: CASSFGQHNEKLFF. The CDR3 bases are TGTGCCAGCAGTTTCGGACAGCACAATGAAAAACTGTTTTTT.